The clone carrying this T cell receptor (beta chain) was recorded only once. The antigen remains undetermined. The data were obtained in a study of T cell responses to AZD1222 COVID-19 vaccine. The assay was immunoSEQ multiplex PCR, and TCRdb's table has in-frame clones only and misses some. Here the sample spans some 140,000 clones, about nine tenths being singletons. General observations from the study: Only a handful of AZD1222 recipients, several in all, had baseline seropositivity. Nearly half of spike-specific TCRs reportedly target variant regions that are unmutated in the B.1.351 and B.1.1.7 variants. In a largely white British group with more females than males, clonal diversity was possibly underestimated.

Germline V gives CDR1 LGHNA, CDR2 YSLEER. This CDR3 contains 15 residues. Deletions cut 0 bases from V and 7 bases from J, with 10 bases between. The rearrangement links TRBV4-3 to TRBJ1-6; a weak D match, TRBD1 (6 bases). The source of this sequence is an adult in good health. This specimen consisted of peripheral blood, obtained on day 0 of MenACWY control vaccination. The CDR3 loop is CASSQDAGENSPLHF. The CDR3 DNA reads as TGCGCCAGCAGCCAAGATGCAGGGGAGAATTCACCCCTCCACTTT.